This TCR beta chain was documented in a study of beta chain features in type 1 diabetes. Broader study findings: Cells expressing TCR highly could be over-represented by cDNA sequencing. Patients showed naive, central memory and Treg TCRB repertoires that appeared more similar than those of healthy donors.

Investigators reverse transcribed all isolated RNA, so they sequenced expressed TCRB transcripts. Data came from immunoSEQ multiplex PCR; TCRdb stores just in-frame clones and leaves some out. This sample yields 900,000 or so clones, of which roughly 16% are seen a single time; 0.02% to 0.03% belongs to the top ten. This clone was seen a handful of times. Its antigen is as yet unknown. Staining for CD45RO/CCR7/CD25/CD127/CD95/CD27 allowed sorting of CD4+ naive, central memory, regulatory and stem cell-like memory cells. The sample comprised naive CD4+ T cells from blood. This TCR derives from a young woman in good health.

The CDR3 protein is CASSTSLGGSTGELFF. CDR3 DNA: TGTGCCAGTAGTACCTCCCTCGGGGGGAGCACCGGGGAGCTGTTTTTT. V is TRBV19 and J is TRBJ2-2; 7 nucleotides line up with TRBD2. CDR3 size: 16 residues. Germline CDR1 is LNHDA and CDR2 is SQIVND (reference sequence). The junction had 9 bases not matched to a gene; V was cut back by 4 bases and J by 4 bases.